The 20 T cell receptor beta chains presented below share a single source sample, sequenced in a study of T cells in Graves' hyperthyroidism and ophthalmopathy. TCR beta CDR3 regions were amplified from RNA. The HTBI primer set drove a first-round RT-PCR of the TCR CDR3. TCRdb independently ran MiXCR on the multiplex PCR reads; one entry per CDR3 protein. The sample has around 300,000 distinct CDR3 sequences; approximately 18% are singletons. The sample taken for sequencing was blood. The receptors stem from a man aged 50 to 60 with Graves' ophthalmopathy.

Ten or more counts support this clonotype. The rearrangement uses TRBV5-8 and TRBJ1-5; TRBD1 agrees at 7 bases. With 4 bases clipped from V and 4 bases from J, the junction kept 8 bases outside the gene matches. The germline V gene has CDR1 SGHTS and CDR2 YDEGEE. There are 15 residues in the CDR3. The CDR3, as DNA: TGTGCCAGCAGCCTGGGACAGCAAGGGAATCAGCCCCAGCATTTT. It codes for CASSLGQQGNQPQHF.

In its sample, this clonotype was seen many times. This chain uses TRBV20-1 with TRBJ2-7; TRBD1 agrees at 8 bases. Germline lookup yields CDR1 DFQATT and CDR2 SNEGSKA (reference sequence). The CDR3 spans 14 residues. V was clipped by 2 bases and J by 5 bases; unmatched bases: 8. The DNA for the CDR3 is TGCAGTGCTAGATCGACAGGGGAGAGGAACGAGCAGTACTTC. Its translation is CSARSTGERNEQYF.

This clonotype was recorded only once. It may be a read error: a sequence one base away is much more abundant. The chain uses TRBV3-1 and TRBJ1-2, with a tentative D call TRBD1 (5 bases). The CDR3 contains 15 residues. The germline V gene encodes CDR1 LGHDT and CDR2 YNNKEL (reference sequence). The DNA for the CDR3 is TGTGCCAGCAGCCAAGATATAGGTCGGGGCTATGGCTGCACCTTC. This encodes CASSQDIGRGYGCTF.

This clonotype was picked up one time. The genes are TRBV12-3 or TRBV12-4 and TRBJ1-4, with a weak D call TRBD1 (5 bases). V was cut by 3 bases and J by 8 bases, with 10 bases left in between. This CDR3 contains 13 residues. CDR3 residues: CASSFRGEEKLFF. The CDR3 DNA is TGTGCCAGCAGTTTCCGGGGGGAAGAAAAACTGTTTTTT.

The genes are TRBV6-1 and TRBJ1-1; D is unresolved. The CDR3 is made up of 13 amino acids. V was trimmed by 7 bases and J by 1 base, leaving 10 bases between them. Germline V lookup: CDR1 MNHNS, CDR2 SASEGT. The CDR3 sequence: CASNTKRNTEAFF. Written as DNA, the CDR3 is TGTGCCAGCAACACGAAGAGGAACACTGAAGCTTTCTTT.

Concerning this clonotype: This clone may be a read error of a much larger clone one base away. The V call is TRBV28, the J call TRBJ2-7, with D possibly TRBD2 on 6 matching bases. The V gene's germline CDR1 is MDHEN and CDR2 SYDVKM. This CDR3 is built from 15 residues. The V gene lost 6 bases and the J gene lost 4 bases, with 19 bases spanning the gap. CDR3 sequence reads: CASRLGTGGAYEQYF. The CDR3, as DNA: TGTGCCAGCAGACTGGGGACTGGCGGTGCGTACGAGCAGTACTTC. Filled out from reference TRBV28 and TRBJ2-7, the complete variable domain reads DVKVTQSSRYLVKRTGEKVFLECVQDMDHENMFWYRQDPGLGLRLIYFSYDVKMKEKGDIPEGYSVSREKKERFSLILESASTNQTSMYLCASRLGTGGAYEQYFGPGTRLTVT.

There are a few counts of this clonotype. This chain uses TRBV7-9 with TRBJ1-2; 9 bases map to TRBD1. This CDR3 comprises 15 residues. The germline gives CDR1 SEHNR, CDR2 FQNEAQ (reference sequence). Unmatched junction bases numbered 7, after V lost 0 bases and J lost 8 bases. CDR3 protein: CASSLASTQGAGYTF. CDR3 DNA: TGTGCCAGCAGCTTAGCTTCTACACAGGGGGCGGGCTACACCTTC.

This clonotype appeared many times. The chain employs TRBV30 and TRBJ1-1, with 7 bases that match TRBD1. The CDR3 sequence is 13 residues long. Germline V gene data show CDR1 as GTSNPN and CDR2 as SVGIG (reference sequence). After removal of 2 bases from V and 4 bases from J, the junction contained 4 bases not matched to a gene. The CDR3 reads CAWSKGGGTEAFF. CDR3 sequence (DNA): TGTGCCTGGAGTAAAGGGGGCGGCACTGAAGCTTTCTTT. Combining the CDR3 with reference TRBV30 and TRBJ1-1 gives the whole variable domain SQTIHQWPATLVQPVGSPLSLECTVEGTSNPNLYWYRQAAGRGLQLLFYSVGIGQISSEVPQNLSASRPQDRQFILSSKKLLLSDSGFYLCAWSKGGGTEAFFGQGTRLTVV.

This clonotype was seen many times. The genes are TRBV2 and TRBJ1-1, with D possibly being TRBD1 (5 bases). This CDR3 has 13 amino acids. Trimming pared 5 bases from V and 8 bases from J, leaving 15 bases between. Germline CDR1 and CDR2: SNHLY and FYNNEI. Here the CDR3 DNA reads TGTGCCAGCAGTATCTATCTAGACAGAGAAGCTTTCTTT. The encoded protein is CASSIYLDREAFF.

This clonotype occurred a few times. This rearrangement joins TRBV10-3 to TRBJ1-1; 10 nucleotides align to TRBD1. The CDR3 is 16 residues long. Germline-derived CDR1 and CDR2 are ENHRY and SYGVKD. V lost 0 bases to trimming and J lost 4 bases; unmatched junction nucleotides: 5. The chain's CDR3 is CAISESTRTGGTEAFF. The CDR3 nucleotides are TGTGCCATCAGTGAGTCGACAAGGACAGGGGGCACTGAAGCTTTCTTT.

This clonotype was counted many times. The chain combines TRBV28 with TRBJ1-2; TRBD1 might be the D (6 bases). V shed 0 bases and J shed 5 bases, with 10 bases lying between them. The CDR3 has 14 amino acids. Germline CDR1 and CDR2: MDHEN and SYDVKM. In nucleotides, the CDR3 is TGTGCCAGCAGTTTATGGGCAGGGGAATATGGCTACACCTTC. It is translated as CASSLWAGEYGYTF.

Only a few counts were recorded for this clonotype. DNA of the CDR3: TGTGCCAGTAGCCCCGAGCAGTGGAGATTGAACACTGAAGCTTTCTTT. It translates to CASSPEQWRLNTEAFF. The J gene is TRBJ1-1, the V gene TRBV19, with D unresolved. This CDR3 is built from 16 residues. V was shortened by 6 bases and J by 0 bases, with 17 bases between the two germline ends. Per the germline V gene, CDR1 is LNHDA and CDR2 is SQIVND (reference sequence).

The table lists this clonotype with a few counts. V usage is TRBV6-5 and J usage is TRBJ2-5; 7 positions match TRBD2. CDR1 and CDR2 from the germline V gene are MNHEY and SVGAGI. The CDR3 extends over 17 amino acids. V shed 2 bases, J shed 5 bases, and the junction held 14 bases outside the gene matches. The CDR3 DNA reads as TGTGCCAGCAGTTACCATGGACTAGTAGGAGGTTTGGAGACCCAGTACTTC. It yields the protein CASSYHGLVGGLETQYF.

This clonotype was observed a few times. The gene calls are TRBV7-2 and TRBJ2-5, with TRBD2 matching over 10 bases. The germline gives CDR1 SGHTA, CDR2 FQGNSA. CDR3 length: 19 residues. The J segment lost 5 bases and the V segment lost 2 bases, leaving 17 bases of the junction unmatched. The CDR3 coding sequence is TGTGCCAGCAGCTTAAAAGGCCAGCGGGAGGGCCGACCCGAGGAGACCCAGTACTTC. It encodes CASSLKGQREGRPEETQYF.

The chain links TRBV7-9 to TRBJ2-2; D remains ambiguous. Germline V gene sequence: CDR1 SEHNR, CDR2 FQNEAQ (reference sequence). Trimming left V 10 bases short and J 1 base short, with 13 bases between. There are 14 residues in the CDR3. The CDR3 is CATPQKGNTGELFF. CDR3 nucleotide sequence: TGTGCCACCCCACAGAAGGGGAACACCGGGGAGCTGTTTTTT.

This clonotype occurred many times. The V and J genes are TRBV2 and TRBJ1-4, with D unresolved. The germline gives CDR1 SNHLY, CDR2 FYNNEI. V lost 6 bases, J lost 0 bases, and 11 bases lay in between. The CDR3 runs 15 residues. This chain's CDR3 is CASRGYISTNEKLFF. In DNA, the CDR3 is TGTGCCAGCAGGGGGTACATATCAACTAATGAAAAACTGTTTTTT.

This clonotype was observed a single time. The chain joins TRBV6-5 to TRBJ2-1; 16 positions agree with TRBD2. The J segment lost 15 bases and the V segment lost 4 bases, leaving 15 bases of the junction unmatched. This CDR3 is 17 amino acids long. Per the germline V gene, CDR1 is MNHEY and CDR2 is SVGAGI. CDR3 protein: CASSSAKGLAGGLGGFF. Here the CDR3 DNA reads TGTGCCAGCAGTTCCGCGAAGGGACTAGCGGGAGGGCTGGGGGGGTTCTTC.

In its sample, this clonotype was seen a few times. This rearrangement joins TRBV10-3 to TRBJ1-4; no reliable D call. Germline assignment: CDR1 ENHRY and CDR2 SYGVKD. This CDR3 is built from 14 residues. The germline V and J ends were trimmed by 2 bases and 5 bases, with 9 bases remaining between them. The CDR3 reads CAISEVSPNEKLFF. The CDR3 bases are TGTGCCATCAGTGAGGTCAGTCCGAATGAAAAACTGTTTTTT.

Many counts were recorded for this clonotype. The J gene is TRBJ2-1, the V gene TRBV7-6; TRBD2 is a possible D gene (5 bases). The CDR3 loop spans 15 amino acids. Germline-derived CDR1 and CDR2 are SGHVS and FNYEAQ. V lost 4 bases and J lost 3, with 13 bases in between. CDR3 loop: CASSSARRGYNEQFF. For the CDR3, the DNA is TGTGCCAGCAGCTCCGCTCGACGGGGCTACAATGAGCAGTTCTTC. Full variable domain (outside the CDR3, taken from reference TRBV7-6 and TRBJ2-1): GAGVSQSPRYKVTKRGQDVALRCDPISGHVSLYWYRQALGQGPEFLTYFNYEAQQDKSGLPNDRFSAERPEGSISTLTIQRTEQRDSAMYRCASSSARRGYNEQFFGPGTRLTVL.

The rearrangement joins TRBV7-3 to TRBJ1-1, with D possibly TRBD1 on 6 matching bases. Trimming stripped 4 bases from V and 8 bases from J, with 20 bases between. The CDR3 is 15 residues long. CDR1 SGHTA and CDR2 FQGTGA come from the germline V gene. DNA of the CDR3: TGTGCCAGCAGCTCCTCAGCCGGGACAAAGGGAGAAGCTTTCTTT. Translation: CASSSSAGTKGEAFF.